Listed here are 20 T cell receptor beta chains from one sample, sequenced in a study of CD8 T cells in ankylosing spondylitis. One entry per CDR3 protein, called by TCRdb with MiXCR from the 5' RACE reads. The data show 85,000 to 90,000 distinct CDR3 sequences, more than 25% seen once. Sequencing was performed on blood, either unsorted or a sorted T cell fraction (not recorded which). The source of these receptors is a male donor with ankylosing spondylitis or in good health (not recorded which).

This clonotype was seen more than once but under ten times. This chain connects TRBV5-1 to TRBJ2-1, with 11 bases fitting TRBD2. V trimming: 2 bases; J trimming: 10 bases; junction bases outside the gene matches: 8. Germline CDR1 SGHRS, CDR2 YFSETQ. CDR3 size: 15 residues. Here the CDR3 reads CASSFELAGAGEQFF. The CDR3 DNA reads TGCGCCAGCAGCTTCGAACTAGCGGGAGCAGGGGAGCAGTTCTTC.

V usage is TRBV5-5 and J usage is TRBJ2-1; D perhaps matches TRBD2 (6 bases). Germline CDR1 SGHKS, CDR2 YYEKEE (reference sequence). The CDR3 has 15 residues. V dropped 2 bases and J dropped 4 bases, with 13 bases sitting between them. The CDR3 loop reads CASSFEEGGYNEQFF. The CDR3 region has the DNA TGTGCCAGCAGCTTCGAGGAGGGAGGATACAATGAGCAGTTCTTC.

V is TRBV6-6 and J is TRBJ1-1, with no clear D. Germline CDR1 reads MNHNY; CDR2 reads SVGAGI (reference sequence). The CDR3 has 12 amino acids. V lost 8 bases and J lost 0, with 7 bases in between. CDR3 DNA: TGTGCCAGCCGCTCCATGAACACTGAAGCTTTCTTT. As protein: CASRSMNTEAFF.

V usage is TRBV5-1 and J usage is TRBJ2-3, with a tentative D call TRBD1 (5 bases). V was clipped by 2 bases and J by 2 bases, with 12 bases between them. CDR3 length: 15 amino acids. The V gene's germline CDR1 is SGHRS and CDR2 YFSETQ. CDR3 sequence: CASSLLEDITDTQYF. DNA for the CDR3: TGCGCCAGCAGCTTATTAGAGGACATCACAGATACGCAGTATTTT.

The chain links TRBV7-2 to TRBJ2-1; the match to TRBD1 covers 8 bases. Germline-derived CDR1 and CDR2 are SGHTA and FQGNSA. The CDR3 length is 15 residues. J was trimmed by 8 bases and V by 0 bases; bases with no gene match: 6. CDR3 DNA: TGTGCCAGCAGCTTAGCGGGGACAGGTGGCGATGAGCAGTTCTTC. Protein: CASSLAGTGGDEQFF.

This clonotype was counted a few times. The rearrangement joins TRBV14 to TRBJ2-3; D is perhaps TRBD2 (6 bases). Trimming cost V 7 bases and J 1 base, with 9 bases left between them. Germline V gene lookup returns CDR1 SGHDN and CDR2 FVKESK. The CDR3 has 13 residues. In DNA, the CDR3 is TGTGCCAGCACGCGGGGCGGCACAGATACGCAGTATTTT. Translated, it gives CASTRGGTDTQYF.

This clonotype was seen a few times. The J gene is TRBJ1-1, the V gene TRBV5-1; D perhaps matches TRBD1 (6 bases). The germline V and J ends were trimmed by 4 bases and 7 bases, with 14 bases remaining between them. Germline lookup yields CDR1 SGHRS and CDR2 YFSETQ. This CDR3 has 13 amino acids. The DNA for the CDR3 is TGCGCCAGCAGCCCCACGAGGGGGGTTGAAGCTTTCTTT. This translates into CASSPTRGVEAFF.

The chain combines TRBV5-1 with TRBJ2-2; 8 bases fit TRBD1. CDR1 is SGHRS, CDR2 YFSETQ, per germline. V shed 9 bases and J 5 bases; nucleotides not matched to a gene: 9. This CDR3 is built from 14 residues. CDR3 DNA: TGCGCCACGGGGGACAGGAGCGATACCGGGGAGCTGTTTTTT. Amino acids: CATGDRSDTGELFF.

The J gene is TRBJ2-1, the V gene TRBV12-3 or TRBV12-4; 10 bases agree with TRBD2. The trim removed 8 bases at V and 6 bases at J, leaving 4 bases unmatched. This CDR3 contains 13 residues. CDR3 loop: CASGLAGANEQFF. CDR3 sequence (DNA): TGTGCCAGCGGCCTAGCGGGAGCCAATGAGCAGTTCTTC.

The sample holds one count of this clonotype. CDR3 region: CASSDFGPSFTEAFF. CDR3 sequence (DNA): TGCGCCAGCAGCGACTTTGGACCCTCTTTCACTGAAGCTTTCTTT. The rearrangement joins TRBV4-1 to TRBJ1-1; D remains ambiguous. The germline V gene encodes CDR1 MGHRA and CDR2 YSYEKL. The CDR3 loop spans 15 amino acids. The ends were cut back, 5 bases at V and 4 bases at J, with 17 bases in the middle.

The rearrangement joins TRBV20-1 to TRBJ1-2; 7 bases agree with TRBD1. Germline assignment: CDR1 DFQATT and CDR2 SNEGSKA (reference sequence). Unmatched junction bases numbered 5, after V lost 4 bases and J lost 9 bases. This CDR3 is built from 11 residues. The CDR3 loop is CSAKTGLSYTF. The CDR3 bases are TGCAGTGCTAAGACAGGGCTGAGCTACACCTTC.

The rearrangement uses TRBV20-1 and TRBJ2-5; D ambiguous. V gave up 0 bases and J gave up 5 bases, with 10 bases separating them. The CDR3 consists of 13 residues. Germline loops: CDR1 DFQATT, CDR2 SNEGSKA (reference sequence). CDR3 nucleotide sequence: TGCAGTGCTAGAGATATCGGGTCGGAGACCCAGTACTTC. It yields the protein CSARDIGSETQYF.

This clonotype was recorded many times. V is TRBV7-9 and J is TRBJ2-1; 12 nucleotides match TRBD2. The CDR3 runs 15 residues. Trimming cost V 2 bases and J 9 bases; bases outside gene matches: 5. Germline V lookup: CDR1 SEHNR, CDR2 FQNEAQ (reference sequence). The CDR3 nucleotides are TGTGCCAGCAGCTTAAGGGCTAGCGGGAGGGGTGAGCAGTTCTTC. This gives the protein CASSLRASGRGEQFF.

This clonotype has only a few counts. The J gene is TRBJ1-1, the V gene TRBV12-3 or TRBV12-4, with D perhaps TRBD1 (6 bases). Trimming pared 4 bases from V and 2 bases from J, leaving 11 bases between. The CDR3 sequence is 14 residues long. CDR3 sequence (DNA): TGTGCCAGCAGTTCGACAGGCGGAAACACTGAAGCTTTCTTT. This sequence encodes CASSSTGGNTEAFF.

This clonotype was seen more than once but under ten times. The V and J genes are TRBV7-6 and TRBJ2-3; D might be TRBD1 or TRBD2, each matching 5 bases. V lost 0 bases and J 0 bases, leaving 10 bases between the germline ends. The CDR3 runs 16 residues. Germline CDR1 reads SGHVS; CDR2 reads FNYEAQ. Here the CDR3 reads CASSLALGTSTDTQYF. CDR3 sequence (DNA): TGTGCCAGCAGCTTAGCGCTAGGGACCAGCACAGATACGCAGTATTTT.

The chain employs TRBV5-5 and TRBJ2-7; D ambiguous. V lost 2 bases, J lost 3 bases, and 21 bases lay in between. CDR1 and CDR2 from the germline V gene are SGHKS and YYEKEE (reference sequence). The CDR3 runs to 17 residues. CDR3 coding DNA: TGTGCCAGCAGCTTTCCGCCCTTTATTGTCCCGAACTACGAGCAGTACGTC. The encoded protein is CASSFPPFIVPNYEQYV.

On this clonotype itself: It is unclear where the CDR3 begins or ends on the DNA, so no DNA is shown, and the CDR3 is as TCRdb lists it. This chain joins TRBV12-3 or TRBV12-4 and TRBJ2-7; the D call in the table, TRBD1, was not verified against the DNA. The CDR3 contains 18 residues when both ends are counted. The CDR3: CASSFGAQTGNFGNEQYV.

This chain uses TRBV29-1 with TRBJ2-7; D tentatively fits TRBD1 or TRBD2 (6 bases each). The CDR3 consists of 12 residues. The germline V gene encodes CDR1 SQVTM and CDR2 ANQGSEA. V lost 4 bases and J lost 2, with 9 bases in between. In DNA form, the CDR3 reads TGCAGCGTTGGAGGGGGGACCTACGAGCAGTACTTC. This codes for CSVGGGTYEQYF.

This CDR3 is CASTGGNQPQHF. The CDR3 bases are TGTGCCAGTACAGGGGGCAATCAGCCCCAGCATTTT. The V and J genes are TRBV2 and TRBJ1-5; TRBD1 agrees at 7 bases. Per the germline V gene, CDR1 is SNHLY and CDR2 is FYNNEI. V shed 9 bases and J 2 bases; nucleotides not matched to a gene: 1. This CDR3 comprises 12 residues.

Only a few counts were recorded for this clonotype. The chain links TRBV29-1 to TRBJ2-6, with TRBD1 as a possible D gene (5 bases). The V end was cut by 7 bases, the J end by 4 bases, with 11 bases between. In germline, CDR1 is SQVTM, CDR2 ANQGSEA. CDR3 length equals 13 residues. The CDR3 spells CSARASGANVLTF. The DNA for the CDR3 is TGCAGCGCCAGGGCCTCCGGGGCCAACGTCCTGACTTTC.